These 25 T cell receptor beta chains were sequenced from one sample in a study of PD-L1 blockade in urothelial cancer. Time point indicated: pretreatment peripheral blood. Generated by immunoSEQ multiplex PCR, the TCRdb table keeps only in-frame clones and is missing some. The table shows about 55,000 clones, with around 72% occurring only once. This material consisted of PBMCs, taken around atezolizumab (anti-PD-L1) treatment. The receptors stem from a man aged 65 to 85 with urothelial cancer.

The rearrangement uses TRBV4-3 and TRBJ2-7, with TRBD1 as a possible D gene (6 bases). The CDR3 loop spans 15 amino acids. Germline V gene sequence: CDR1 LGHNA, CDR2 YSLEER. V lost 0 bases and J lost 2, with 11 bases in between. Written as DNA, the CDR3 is TGCGCCAGCAGCCAAGAACAGGGTGGGACCTACGAGCAGTACTTC. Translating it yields CASSQEQGGTYEQYF.

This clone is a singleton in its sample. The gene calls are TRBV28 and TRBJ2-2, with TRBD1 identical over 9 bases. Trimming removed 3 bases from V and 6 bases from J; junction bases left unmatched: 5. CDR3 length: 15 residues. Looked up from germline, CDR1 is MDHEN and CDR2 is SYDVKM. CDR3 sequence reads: CASSLDTGGPGELFF. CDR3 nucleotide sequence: TGTGCCAGCAGTTTGGATACAGGGGGCCCCGGGGAGCTGTTTTTT.

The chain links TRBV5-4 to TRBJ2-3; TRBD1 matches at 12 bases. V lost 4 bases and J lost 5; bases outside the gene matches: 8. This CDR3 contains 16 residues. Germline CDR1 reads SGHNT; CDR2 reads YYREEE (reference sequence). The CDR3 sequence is CASSGRDRGRVDTQYF. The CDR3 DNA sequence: TGTGCCAGCAGCGGCCGGGACAGGGGGCGGGTAGATACGCAGTATTTT.

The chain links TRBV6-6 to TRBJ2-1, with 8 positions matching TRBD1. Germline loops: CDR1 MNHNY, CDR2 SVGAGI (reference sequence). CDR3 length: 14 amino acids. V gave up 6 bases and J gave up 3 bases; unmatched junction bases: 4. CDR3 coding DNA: TGTGCCAGCAGGTCTGGACAGGGCTACAATGAGCAGTTCTTC. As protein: CASRSGQGYNEQFF.

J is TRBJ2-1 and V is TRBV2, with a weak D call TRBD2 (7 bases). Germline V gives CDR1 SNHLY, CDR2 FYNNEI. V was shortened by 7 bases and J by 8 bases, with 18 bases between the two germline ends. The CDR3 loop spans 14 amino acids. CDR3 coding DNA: TGTGCCAGCACCATCCAGAGGGGGGGCCATGAGCAGTTCTTC. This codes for CASTIQRGGHEQFF.

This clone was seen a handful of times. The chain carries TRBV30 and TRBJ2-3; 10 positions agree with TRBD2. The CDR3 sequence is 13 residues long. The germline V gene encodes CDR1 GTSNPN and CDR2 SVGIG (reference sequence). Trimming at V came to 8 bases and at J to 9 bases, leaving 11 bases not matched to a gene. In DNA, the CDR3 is TGTGCCGCCGGGACTAGCGCCCTCACGACGCAGTATTTT. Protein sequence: CAAGTSALTTQYF.

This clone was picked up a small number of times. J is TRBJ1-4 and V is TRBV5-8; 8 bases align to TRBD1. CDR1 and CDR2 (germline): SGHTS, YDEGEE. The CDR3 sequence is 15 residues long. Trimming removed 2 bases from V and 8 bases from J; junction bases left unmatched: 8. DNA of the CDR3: TGTGCCAGCAGCTTTCGAGGCAGGGGGCAGGAAAAACTGTTTTTT. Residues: CASSFRGRGQEKLFF.

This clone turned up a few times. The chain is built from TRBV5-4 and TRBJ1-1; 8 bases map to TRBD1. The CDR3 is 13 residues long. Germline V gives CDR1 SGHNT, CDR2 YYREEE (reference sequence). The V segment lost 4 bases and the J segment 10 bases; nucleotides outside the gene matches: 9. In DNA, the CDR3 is TGTGCCAGCAGCCCCGACAGGGGACGATCAGCTTTCTTT. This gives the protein CASSPDRGRSAFF.

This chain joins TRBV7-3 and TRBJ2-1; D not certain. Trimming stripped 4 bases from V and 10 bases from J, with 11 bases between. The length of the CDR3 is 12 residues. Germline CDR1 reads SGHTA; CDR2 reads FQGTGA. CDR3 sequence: CASSSLGLEQFF. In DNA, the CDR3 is TGTGCCAGCAGCTCCCTGGGCCTAGAGCAGTTCTTC.

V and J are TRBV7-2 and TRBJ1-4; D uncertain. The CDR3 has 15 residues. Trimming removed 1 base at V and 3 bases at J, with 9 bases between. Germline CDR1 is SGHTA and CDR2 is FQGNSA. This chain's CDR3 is CASSLDRRANEKLFF. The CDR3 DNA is TGTGCCAGCAGCTTAGATCGCCGGGCTAATGAAAAACTGTTTTTT.

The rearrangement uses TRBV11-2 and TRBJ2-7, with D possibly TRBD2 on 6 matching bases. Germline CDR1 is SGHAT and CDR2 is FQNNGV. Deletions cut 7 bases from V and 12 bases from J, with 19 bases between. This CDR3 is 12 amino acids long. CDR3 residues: CASTLDAGRLYF. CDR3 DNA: TGTGCCAGCACCCTAGACGCGGGAAGGTTGTACTTC.

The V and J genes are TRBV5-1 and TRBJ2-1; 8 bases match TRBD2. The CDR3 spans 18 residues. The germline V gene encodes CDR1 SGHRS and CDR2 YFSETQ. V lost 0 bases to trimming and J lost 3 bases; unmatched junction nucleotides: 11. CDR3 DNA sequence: TGCGCCAGCAGCTTGGTCCCCTTAGCGGGATCGGGCTACAATGAGCAGTTCTTC. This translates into CASSLVPLAGSGYNEQFF.

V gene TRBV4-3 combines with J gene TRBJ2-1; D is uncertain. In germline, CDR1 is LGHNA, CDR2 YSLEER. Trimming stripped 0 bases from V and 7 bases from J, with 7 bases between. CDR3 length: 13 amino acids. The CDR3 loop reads CASSQDQVNEQFF. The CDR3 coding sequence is TGCGCCAGCAGCCAAGATCAGGTGAATGAGCAGTTCTTC.

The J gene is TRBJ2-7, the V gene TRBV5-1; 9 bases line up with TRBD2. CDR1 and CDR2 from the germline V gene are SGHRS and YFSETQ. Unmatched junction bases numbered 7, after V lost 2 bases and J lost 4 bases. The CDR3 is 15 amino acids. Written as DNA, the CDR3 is TGCGCCAGCAGCTTAAATAGCGGGGGCGGGTACGAGCAGTACTTC. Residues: CASSLNSGGGYEQYF.

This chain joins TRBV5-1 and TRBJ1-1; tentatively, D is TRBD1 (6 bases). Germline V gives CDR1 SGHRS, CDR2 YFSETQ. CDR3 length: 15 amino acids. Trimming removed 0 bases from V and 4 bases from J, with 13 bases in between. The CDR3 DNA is TGCGCCAGCAGCTTGGGTGCAGGGGCGCCCACTGAAGCTTTCTTT. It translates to CASSLGAGAPTEAFF.

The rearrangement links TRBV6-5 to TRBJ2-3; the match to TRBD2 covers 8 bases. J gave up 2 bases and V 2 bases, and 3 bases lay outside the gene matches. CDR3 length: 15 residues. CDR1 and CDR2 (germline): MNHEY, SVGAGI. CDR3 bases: TGTGCCAGCAGTTACCAGCGGGGGAACACAGATACGCAGTATTTT. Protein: CASSYQRGNTDTQYF.

CDR3 loop: CASSQDPVSSGSGANVLTF. The CDR3, as DNA: TGCGCCAGCAGCCAAGATCCCGTGAGCTCGGGATCTGGGGCCAACGTCCTGACTTTC. The chain joins TRBV4-1 to TRBJ2-6; a possible D gene is TRBD2 (5 bases). Germline CDR1 MGHRA, CDR2 YSYEKL. The CDR3 loop spans 19 amino acids. With 0 bases removed from V and 1 base from J, the gap between germline ends came to 16 bases.

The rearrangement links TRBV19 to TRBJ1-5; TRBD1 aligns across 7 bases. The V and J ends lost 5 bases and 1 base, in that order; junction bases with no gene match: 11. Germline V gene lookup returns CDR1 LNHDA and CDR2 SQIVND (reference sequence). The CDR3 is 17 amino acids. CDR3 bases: TGTGCCAGTAGTTCGAGGGCAGGGGGGATGAGCAATCAGCCCCAGCATTTT. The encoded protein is CASSSRAGGMSNQPQHF.

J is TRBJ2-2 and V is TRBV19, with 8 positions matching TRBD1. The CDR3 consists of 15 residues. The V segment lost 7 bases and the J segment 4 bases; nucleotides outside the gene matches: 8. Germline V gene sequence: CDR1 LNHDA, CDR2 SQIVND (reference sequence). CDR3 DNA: TGTGCCAGTAAACGGGGACAGGTTACCACCGGGGAGCTGTTTTTT. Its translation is CASKRGQVTTGELFF.

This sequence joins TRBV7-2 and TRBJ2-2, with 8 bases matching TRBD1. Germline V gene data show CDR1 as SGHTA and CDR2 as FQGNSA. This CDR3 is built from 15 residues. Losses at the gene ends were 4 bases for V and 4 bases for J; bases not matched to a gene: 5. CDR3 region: CASSSDRAGTGELFF. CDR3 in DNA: TGTGCCAGCAGCTCGGACAGGGCGGGCACCGGGGAGCTGTTTTTT. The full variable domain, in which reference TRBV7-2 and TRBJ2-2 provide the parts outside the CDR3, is GAGVSQSPSNKVTEKGKDVELRCDPISGHTALYWYRQSLGQGLEFLIYFQGNSAPDKSGLPSDRFSAERTGGSVSTLTIQRTQQEDSAVYLCASSSDRAGTGELFFGEGSRLTVL.

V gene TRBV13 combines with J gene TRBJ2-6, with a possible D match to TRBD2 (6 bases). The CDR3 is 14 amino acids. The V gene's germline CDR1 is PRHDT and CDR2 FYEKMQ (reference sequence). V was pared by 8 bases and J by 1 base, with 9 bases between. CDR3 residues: CASAGRSGANVLTF. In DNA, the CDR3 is TGTGCCAGCGCGGGGAGGTCTGGGGCCAACGTCCTGACTTTC.

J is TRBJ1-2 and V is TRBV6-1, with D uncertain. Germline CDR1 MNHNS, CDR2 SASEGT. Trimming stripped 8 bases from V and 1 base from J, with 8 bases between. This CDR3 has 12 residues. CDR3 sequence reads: CASLQSNYGYTF. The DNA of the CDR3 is TGTGCCAGCCTACAGAGTAACTATGGCTACACCTTC.

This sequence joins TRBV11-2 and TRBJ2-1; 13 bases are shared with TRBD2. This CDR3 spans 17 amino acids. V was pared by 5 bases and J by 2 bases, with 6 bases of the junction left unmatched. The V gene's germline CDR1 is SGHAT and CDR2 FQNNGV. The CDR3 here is CASSRLTSGGTYNEQFF. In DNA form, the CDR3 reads TGTGCCAGCAGCCGCTTGACTAGCGGGGGGACCTACAATGAGCAGTTCTTC.

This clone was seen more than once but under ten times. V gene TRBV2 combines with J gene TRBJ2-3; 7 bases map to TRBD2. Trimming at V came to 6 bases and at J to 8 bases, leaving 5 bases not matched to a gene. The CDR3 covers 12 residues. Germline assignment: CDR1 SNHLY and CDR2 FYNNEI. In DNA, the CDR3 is TGTGCCAGCAGGCCGGGGGGTGGTACGCAGTATTTT. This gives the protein CASRPGGGTQYF.

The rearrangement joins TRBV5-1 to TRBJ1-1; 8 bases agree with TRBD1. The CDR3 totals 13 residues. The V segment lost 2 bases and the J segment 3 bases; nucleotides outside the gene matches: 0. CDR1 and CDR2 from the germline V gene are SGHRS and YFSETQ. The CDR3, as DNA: TGCGCCAGCAGCTTACAGGGGGACACTGAAGCTTTCTTT. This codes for CASSLQGDTEAFF.